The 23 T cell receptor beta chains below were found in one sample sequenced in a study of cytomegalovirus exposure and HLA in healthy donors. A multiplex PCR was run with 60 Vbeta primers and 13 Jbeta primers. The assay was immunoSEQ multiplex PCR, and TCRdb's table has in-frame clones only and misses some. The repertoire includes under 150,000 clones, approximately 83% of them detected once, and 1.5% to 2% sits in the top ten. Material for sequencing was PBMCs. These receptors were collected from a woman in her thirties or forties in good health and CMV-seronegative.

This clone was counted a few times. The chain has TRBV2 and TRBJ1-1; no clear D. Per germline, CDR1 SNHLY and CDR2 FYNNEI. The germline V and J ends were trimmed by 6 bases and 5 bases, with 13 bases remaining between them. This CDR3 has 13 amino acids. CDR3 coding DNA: TGTGCCAGCAGGGAGGGTGGCATTACTGAAGCTTTCTTT. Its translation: CASREGGITEAFF. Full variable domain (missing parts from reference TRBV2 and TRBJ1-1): EPEVTQTPSHQVTQMGQEVILRCVPISNHLYFYWYRQILGQKVEFLVSFYNNEISEKSEIFDDQFSVERPDGSNFTLKIRSTKLEDSAMYFCASREGGITEAFFGQGTRLTVV.

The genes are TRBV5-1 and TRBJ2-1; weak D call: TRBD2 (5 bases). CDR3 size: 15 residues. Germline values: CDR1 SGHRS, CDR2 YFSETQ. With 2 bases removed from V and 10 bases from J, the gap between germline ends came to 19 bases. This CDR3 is CASSFDVSPPGEQFF. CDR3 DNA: TGCGCCAGCAGCTTCGACGTATCACCACCGGGGGAGCAGTTCTTC.

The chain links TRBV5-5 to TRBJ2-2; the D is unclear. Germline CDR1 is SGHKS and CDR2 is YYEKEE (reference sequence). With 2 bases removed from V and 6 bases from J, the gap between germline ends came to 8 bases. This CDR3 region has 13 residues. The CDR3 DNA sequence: TGTGCCAGCAGCTTTTACCGAGCCGGGGAGCTGTTTTTT. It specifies CASSFYRAGELFF.

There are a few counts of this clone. The CDR3 protein is CASSLLHLPRLAGATYNEQFF. DNA of the CDR3: TGCGCCAGCAGCCTTCTCCACCTCCCTCGACTAGCGGGTGCTACCTACAATGAGCAGTTCTTC. The chain carries TRBV5-1 and TRBJ2-1; 10 positions match TRBD2. CDR3 length equals 21 residues. V trimming: 4 bases; J trimming: 2 bases; junction bases outside the gene matches: 21. Per germline, CDR1 SGHRS and CDR2 YFSETQ.

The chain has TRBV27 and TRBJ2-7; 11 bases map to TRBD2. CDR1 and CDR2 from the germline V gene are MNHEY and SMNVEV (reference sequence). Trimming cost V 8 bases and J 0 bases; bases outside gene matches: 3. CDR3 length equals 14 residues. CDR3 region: CASASGRSSYEQYF. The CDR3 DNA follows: TGTGCCAGCGCTAGCGGGAGGAGCTCCTACGAGCAGTACTTC.

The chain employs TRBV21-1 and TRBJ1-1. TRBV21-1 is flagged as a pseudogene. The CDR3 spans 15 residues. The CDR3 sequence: CASSGGWGNSTEAFF. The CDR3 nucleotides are TGTGCCAGCAGCGGAGGGTGGGGGAATAGTACTGAAGCTTTCTTT.

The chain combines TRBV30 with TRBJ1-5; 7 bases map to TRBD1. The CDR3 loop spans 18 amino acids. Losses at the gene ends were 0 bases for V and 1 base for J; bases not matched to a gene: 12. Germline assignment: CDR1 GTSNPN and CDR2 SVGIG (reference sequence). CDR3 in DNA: TGTGCCTGGAGTGTACGTCGGGGGACAGATGACAGCAATCAGCCCCAGCATTTT. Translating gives CAWSVRRGTDDSNQPQHF.

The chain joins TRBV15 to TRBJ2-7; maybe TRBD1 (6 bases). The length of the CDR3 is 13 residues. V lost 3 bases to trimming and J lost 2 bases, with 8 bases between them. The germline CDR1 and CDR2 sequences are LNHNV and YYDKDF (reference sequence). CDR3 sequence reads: CATSRDSPYEQYF. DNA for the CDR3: TGTGCCACCAGCAGGGACAGCCCCTACGAGCAGTACTTC.

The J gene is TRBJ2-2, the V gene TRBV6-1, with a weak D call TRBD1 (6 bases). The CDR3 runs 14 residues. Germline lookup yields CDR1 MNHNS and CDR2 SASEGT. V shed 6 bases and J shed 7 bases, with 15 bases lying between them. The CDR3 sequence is CASSKTGNYGELFF. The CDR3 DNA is TGTGCCAGCAGCAAAACAGGGAATTACGGGGAGCTGTTTTTT.

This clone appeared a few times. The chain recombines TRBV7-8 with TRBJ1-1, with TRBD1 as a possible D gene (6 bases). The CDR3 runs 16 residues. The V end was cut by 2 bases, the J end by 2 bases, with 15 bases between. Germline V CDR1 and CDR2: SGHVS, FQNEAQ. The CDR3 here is CASSLKPGTKNTEAFF. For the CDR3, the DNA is TGTGCCAGCAGCTTAAAACCCGGGACAAAAAACACTGAAGCTTTCTTT. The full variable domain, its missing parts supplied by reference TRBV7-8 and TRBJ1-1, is GAGVSQSPRYKVAKRGQDVALRCDPISGHVSLFWYQQALGQGPEFLTYFQNEAQLDKSGLPSDRFFAERPEGSVSTLKIQRTQQEDSAVYLCASSLKPGTKNTEAFFGQGTRLTVV.

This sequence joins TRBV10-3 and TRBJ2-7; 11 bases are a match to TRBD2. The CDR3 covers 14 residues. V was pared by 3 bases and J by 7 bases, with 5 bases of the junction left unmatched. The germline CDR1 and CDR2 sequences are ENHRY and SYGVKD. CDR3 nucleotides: TGTGCCATCAGTGAACTAGCGGGAGTTGGGGAGCAGTACTTC. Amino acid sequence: CAISELAGVGEQYF.

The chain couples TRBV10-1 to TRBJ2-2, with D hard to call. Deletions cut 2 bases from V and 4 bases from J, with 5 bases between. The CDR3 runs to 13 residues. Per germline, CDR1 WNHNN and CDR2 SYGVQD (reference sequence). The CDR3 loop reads CASSETVTGELFF. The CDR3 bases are TGCGCCAGCAGTGAGACAGTCACCGGGGAGCTGTTTTTT.

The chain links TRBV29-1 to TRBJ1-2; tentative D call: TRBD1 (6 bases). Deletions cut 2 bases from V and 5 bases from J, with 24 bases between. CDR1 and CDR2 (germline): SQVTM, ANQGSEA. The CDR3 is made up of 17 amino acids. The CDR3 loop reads CSVESIAGGKEWYGYTF. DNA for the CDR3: TGCAGCGTTGAATCAATTGCGGGGGGCAAGGAGTGGTATGGCTACACCTTC.

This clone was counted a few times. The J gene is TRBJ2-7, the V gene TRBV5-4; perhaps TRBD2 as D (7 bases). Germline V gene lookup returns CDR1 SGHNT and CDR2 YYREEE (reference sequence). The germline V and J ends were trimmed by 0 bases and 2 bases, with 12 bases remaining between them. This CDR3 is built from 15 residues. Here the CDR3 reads CASSLGTGGAYEQYF. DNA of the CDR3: TGTGCCAGCAGCTTGGGGACGGGGGGCGCCTACGAGCAGTACTTC.

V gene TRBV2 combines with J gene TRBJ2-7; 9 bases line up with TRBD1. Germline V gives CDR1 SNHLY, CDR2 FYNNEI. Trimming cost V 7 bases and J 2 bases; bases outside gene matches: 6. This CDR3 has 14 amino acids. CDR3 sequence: CASTRQGVTYEQYF. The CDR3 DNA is TGTGCCAGCACCAGACAGGGGGTCACCTACGAGCAGTACTTC.

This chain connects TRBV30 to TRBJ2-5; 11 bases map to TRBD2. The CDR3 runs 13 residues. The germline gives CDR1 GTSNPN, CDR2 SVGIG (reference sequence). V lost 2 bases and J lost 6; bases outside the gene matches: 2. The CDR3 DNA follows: TGTGCCTGGAGTACTAGCGGGAGACAGACCCAGTACTTC. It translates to CAWSTSGRQTQYF.

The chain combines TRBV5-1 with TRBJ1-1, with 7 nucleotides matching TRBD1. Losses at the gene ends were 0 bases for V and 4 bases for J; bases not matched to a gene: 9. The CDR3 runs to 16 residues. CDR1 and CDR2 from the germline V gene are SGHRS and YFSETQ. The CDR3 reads CASSLGAAGTATEAFF. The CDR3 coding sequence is TGCGCCAGCAGCTTGGGAGCGGCCGGGACAGCCACTGAAGCTTTCTTT. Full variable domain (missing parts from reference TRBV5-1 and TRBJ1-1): KAGVTQTPRYLIKTRGQQVTLSCSPISGHRSVSWYQQTPGQGLQFLFEYFSETQRNKGNFPGRFSGRQFSNSRSEMNVSTLELGDSALYLCASSLGAAGTATEAFFGQGTRLTVV.

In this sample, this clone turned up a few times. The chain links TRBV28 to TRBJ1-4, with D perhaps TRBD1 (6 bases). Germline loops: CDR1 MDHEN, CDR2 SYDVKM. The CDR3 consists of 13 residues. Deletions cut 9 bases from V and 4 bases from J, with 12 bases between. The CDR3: CASTDSHNEKLFF. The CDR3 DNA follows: TGTGCCAGTACGGACAGTCATAATGAAAAACTGTTTTTT.

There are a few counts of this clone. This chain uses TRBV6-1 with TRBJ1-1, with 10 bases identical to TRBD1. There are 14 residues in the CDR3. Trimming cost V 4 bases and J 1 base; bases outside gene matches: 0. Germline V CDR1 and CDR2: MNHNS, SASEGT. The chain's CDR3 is CASSGTGGNTEAFF. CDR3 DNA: TGTGCCAGCAGTGGGACAGGGGGGAACACTGAAGCTTTCTTT.

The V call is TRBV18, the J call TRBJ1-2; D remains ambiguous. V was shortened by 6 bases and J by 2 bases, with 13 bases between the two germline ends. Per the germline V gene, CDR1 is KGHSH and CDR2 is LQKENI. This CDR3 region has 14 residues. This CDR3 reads CASSKEGKNYGYTF. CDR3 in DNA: TGTGCCAGCTCTAAAGAGGGAAAGAACTATGGCTACACCTTC. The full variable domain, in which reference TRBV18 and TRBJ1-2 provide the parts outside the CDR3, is NAGVMQNPRHLVRRRGQEARLRCSPMKGHSHVYWYRQLPEEGLKFMVYLQKENIIDESGMPKERFSAEFPKEGPSILRIQQVVRGDSAAYFCASSKEGKNYGYTFGSGTRLTVV.

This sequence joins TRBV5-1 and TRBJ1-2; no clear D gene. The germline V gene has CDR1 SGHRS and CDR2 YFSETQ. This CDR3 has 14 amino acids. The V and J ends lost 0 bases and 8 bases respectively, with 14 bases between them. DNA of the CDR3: TGCGCCAGCAGCTTGGGGGCACGGACTTGGGGCTACACCTTC. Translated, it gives CASSLGARTWGYTF.

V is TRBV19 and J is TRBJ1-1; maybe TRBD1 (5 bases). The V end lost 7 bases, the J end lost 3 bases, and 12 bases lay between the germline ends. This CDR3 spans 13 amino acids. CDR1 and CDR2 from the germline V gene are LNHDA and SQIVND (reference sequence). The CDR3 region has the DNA TGTGCCAGTAAGGAGTTCAGGGACACTGAAGCTTTCTTT. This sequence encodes CASKEFRDTEAFF.

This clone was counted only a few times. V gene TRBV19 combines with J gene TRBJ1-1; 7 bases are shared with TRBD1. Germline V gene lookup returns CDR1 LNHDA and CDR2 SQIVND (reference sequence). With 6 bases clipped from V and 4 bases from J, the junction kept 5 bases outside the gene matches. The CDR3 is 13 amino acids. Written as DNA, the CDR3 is TGTGCCAGTAGCCCAACAGGGGTCACTGAAGCTTTCTTT. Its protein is CASSPTGVTEAFF.